A selection of T cell receptor beta chains follows, all from one sample in a study of blood T cells in healthy people across ages. TCRdb fed the 5' RACE reads into MiXCR, producing one record per CDR3 protein. The sample holds under 1,000,000 distinct CDR3 sequences, approximately 35% seen once. Sequencing was done on a sample of blood. The receptors derive from a man aged 18 to 35 in good health. Both conserved end residues are part of each CDR3. The D gene is left open where the match is weak. Clone size is shown for a subset of rows, as once, few, many or a class of expanded clone.

cdr3_nt: TGTGCCTGCAGGCCCCAACCCTACAATGAGCAGTTCTTC
cdr3_aa: CACRPQPYNEQFF
v_call: TRBV12-3/TRBV12-4
j_call: TRBJ2-1
clone_size: few
d_call: -

cdr3_nt: TGTGCCAGCAGTCGGCGCCGGGGGGGCTCCTACAATGAGCAGTTCTTC
cdr3_aa: CASSRRRGGSYNEQFF
v_call: TRBV27
j_call: TRBJ2-1
clone_size: few
d_call: TRBD2

cdr3_nt: TGTGCCAGCAGCCTAGTCTGGCGGGGGGGCACAGGTACGCAGTATTTT
cdr3_aa: CASSLVWRGGTGTQYF
v_call: TRBV7-9
j_call: TRBJ2-3
clone_size: -
d_call: TRBD2

cdr3_nt: TGTGCCAGCAGCCAAGCCGGGGACGATGAGCAGTTCTTC
cdr3_aa: CASSQAGDDEQFF
v_call: TRBV4-2
j_call: TRBJ2-1
clone_size: -
d_call: -

cdr3_nt: TGTGCCAGCAGCTTAGTTTCACGGGCTAGCGGGGGTAGAGATACGCAGTATTTT
cdr3_aa: CASSLVSRASGGRDTQYF
v_call: TRBV7-6
j_call: TRBJ2-3
clone_size: few
d_call: TRBD2

cdr3_nt: TGTGCCAGCAGCACCGGGACAGGGGGTTCTGGCTACACCTTC
cdr3_aa: CASSTGTGGSGYTF
v_call: TRBV7-8
j_call: TRBJ1-2
clone_size: many
d_call: TRBD1

cdr3_nt: TGTGCCAGCAGTTTAGTGTCAGGCTTCAATCAGCCCCAGCATTTT
cdr3_aa: CASSLVSGFNQPQHF
v_call: TRBV12-3/TRBV12-4
j_call: TRBJ1-5
clone_size: -
d_call: -

cdr3_nt: TGTGCCAGCAGCAAATGTTTGGGACAGCACAATGAGCAGTTCTTC
cdr3_aa: CASSKCLGQHNEQFF
v_call: TRBV21-1
j_call: TRBJ2-1
clone_size: -
d_call: -

cdr3_nt: TGTGCCAGCAGTCCCTCAAACAGGGGGAGAGATACGCAGTATTTT
cdr3_aa: CASSPSNRGRDTQYF
v_call: TRBV7-7
j_call: TRBJ2-3
clone_size: -
d_call: TRBD1

cdr3_nt: TGCAGTGCTCCGGCGGACAGTGGGGGTACGCAGTATTTT
cdr3_aa: CSAPADSGGTQYF
v_call: TRBV20-1
j_call: TRBJ2-3
clone_size: -
d_call: -

cdr3_nt: TGTGCCATCAGTGAAGTAGGGGGCTGGATAACCTCCGCTAGCACAGATACGCAGTATTTT
cdr3_aa: CAISEVGGWITSASTDTQYF
v_call: TRBV10-3
j_call: TRBJ2-3
clone_size: -
d_call: TRBD1

cdr3_nt: TGTGCCAGCAGTTCAGATTACAGGGGGGCAGGGAATCAGCCCCAGCATTTT
cdr3_aa: CASSSDYRGAGNQPQHF
v_call: TRBV27
j_call: TRBJ1-5
clone_size: -
d_call: TRBD1

cdr3_nt: TGTGCCAGCAGTCCAGGGAGGGTGACTGAAGCTTTCTTT
cdr3_aa: CASSPGRVTEAFF
v_call: TRBV6-2/TRBV6-3
j_call: TRBJ1-1
clone_size: -
d_call: -

cdr3_nt: TGTGCCAGCAACCTCGGGACAGGGGGCTTAGAGACCCAGTACTTC
cdr3_aa: CASNLGTGGLETQYF
v_call: TRBV4-2
j_call: TRBJ2-5
clone_size: -
d_call: TRBD1

cdr3_nt: TGTGCCAGCAGCTCACGGCCGGAGGTCGGCGGCGAAGCTTTCTTT
cdr3_aa: CASSSRPEVGGEAFF
v_call: TRBV7-2
j_call: TRBJ1-1
clone_size: few
d_call: -

cdr3_nt: TGCAGTGCTAAATACAGGGGAAACACTGAAGCTTTCTTT
cdr3_aa: CSAKYRGNTEAFF
v_call: TRBV20-1
j_call: TRBJ1-1
clone_size: -
d_call: TRBD1

cdr3_nt: TGTGCCAGCAGTGGACCTACCGGGACAGACAATCCTAACTATGGCTACACCTTC
cdr3_aa: CASSGPTGTDNPNYGYTF
v_call: TRBV2
j_call: TRBJ1-2
clone_size: -
d_call: TRBD1

cdr3_nt: TGTGCCAGCAGTTCAGGGGTAAGGGCTGAAGCTTTCTTT
cdr3_aa: CASSSGVRAEAFF
v_call: TRBV6-5
j_call: TRBJ1-1
clone_size: few
d_call: -

cdr3_nt: TGCAGTGGGGCAGCTTCTATGAACACTGAAGCTTTCTTT
cdr3_aa: CSGAASMNTEAFF
v_call: TRBV20-1
j_call: TRBJ1-1
clone_size: -
d_call: -

cdr3_nt: TGTGCCAGCAGCTCCTCCGGGACAGGGGTATCCTACGAGCAGTACTTC
cdr3_aa: CASSSSGTGVSYEQYF
v_call: TRBV5-5
j_call: TRBJ2-7
clone_size: few
d_call: TRBD1

cdr3_nt: TGTGCCAGCAGCCAAGAGGCGACCGGGACATTGAACACTGAAGCTTTCTTT
cdr3_aa: CASSQEATGTLNTEAFF
v_call: TRBV14
j_call: TRBJ1-1
clone_size: many
d_call: -

cdr3_nt: TGCGCCAGCAGCGCCGAGACAGGTTTGGCCACAGATACGCAGTATTTT
cdr3_aa: CASSAETGLATDTQYF
v_call: TRBV5-1
j_call: TRBJ2-3
clone_size: few
d_call: -